Sequencing of this T cell receptor beta chain was carried out in a study of HIV-infected children after antiretroviral therapy interruption. Study at large: Most participating children were previously exposed to EBV and CMV.

Germline assignment: CDR1 MDHEN and CDR2 SYDVKM. The CDR3 sequence is 14 residues long. V was shortened by 4 bases and J by 6 bases, with 15 bases between the two germline ends. RNA-based 3' RACE libraries used unique molecular identifiers. In TCRdb, the 3' RACE reads were re-called with MiXCR into one record per CDR3 protein. The table lists more than 75,000 distinct CDR3 sequences, 6% to 8.5% of them singletons. Regarding treatment: PENTA 11 planned treatment interruption arm or continuous ART arm. Naive CD4+ CD45RA+ CD45RO- T cells were FACS-sorted from thawed PBMCs. Study outcomes and limitations: Naive CD4+ sequences overlapped less between time points once interruption began.

This clonotype appeared many times. The antigen is not known. This clonotype was obtained from a pool of human donors with HIV. The V and J genes are TRBV28 and TRBJ2-5; D gene ambiguous. The material was CD45RA+ CD4+ T cells from PBMCs, pooled from several time points, obtained from a donor given antiretroviral therapy, either interrupted or continuous. Subset given: naive CD4+ CD45RA+ CD45RO- T cells. The CDR3 loop is CASSSLGPGKTQYF. The CDR3 coding sequence is TGTGCCAGCAGTTCACTTGGACCCGGAAAGACCCAGTACTTC.